These T cell receptor beta chains were read from a single sample in a study of cytomegalovirus exposure and HLA in healthy donors. Here immunoSEQ multiplex PCR was the method, and the copy in TCRdb shows in-frame clones only, minus some. Of about 140,000 clones in the sample, roughly 80% were seen once. What was sequenced was PBMCs. The receptors derive from a female donor in good health and CMV-seronegative. Each CDR3 is given with its conserved first and last residue. Fields, in order: J gene, V gene, D gene, clone size, CDR3 DNA, CDR3 protein. A D gene is named only where the DNA matches it firmly. Rows may omit the clone size; those that give it use once, few, many or a size class.

TRBJ1-2	TRBV5-4	.	.	TGTGCCAGCAGCTTGGATTTGTTAACGGTTAACTATGGCTACACCTTC	CASSLDLLTVNYGYTF
TRBJ1-2	TRBV29-1	.	.	TGCAGCGCCGCCCTTGACAGACTTCGGTATGGCTACACCTTC	CSAALDRLRYGYTF
TRBJ1-2	TRBV7-9	.	.	TGTGCCAGCAGCCCACAAGAAGGGGGACGGGTCCGGGGCTACACCTTC	CASSPQEGGRVRGYTF
TRBJ2-5	TRBV15	.	.	TGTGCCACCAGCGGCGGTGTGGCGGGAACGCGAGAGACCCAGTACTTC	CATSGGVAGTRETQYF
TRBJ2-1	TRBV27	.	.	TGTGCCAGCAGTCGCGGCGCTGAGCAGTTCTTC	CASSRGAEQFF
TRBJ2-1	TRBV5-1	TRBD2	.	TGCGCCAGCAGCTTGGGACTAGCGGGAGTAGGGTATGAGCAGTTCTTC	CASSLGLAGVGYEQFF
TRBJ2-7	TRBV7-9	TRBD1	.	TGTGCCAGCAGCCGCTCGGGACAGGTTCCCGAGCAGTACTTC	CASSRSGQVPEQYF
TRBJ2-2	TRBV5-1	TRBD1	.	TGCGCCAGCAGCCCAAGGACAGGGGGCTTTGGCGGGGAGCTGTTTTTT	CASSPRTGGFGGELFF
TRBJ2-1	TRBV28	.	.	TGTGCCAGCAGGGCGGCTTTGTACAATGAGCAGTTCTTC	CASRAALYNEQFF
TRBJ2-2	TRBV4-1	TRBD1	once	TGCGCCAGCAGCCAAGATCTGATGGGGACAGGTAACACCGGGGAGCTGTTTTTT	CASSQDLMGTGNTGELFF
TRBJ2-2	TRBV9	.	.	TGTGCCAGCAGCGCTTCTAGCGCCAGCGGGGAGCTGTTTTTT	CASSASSASGELFF
TRBJ2-7	TRBV28	TRBD1	.	TGTGCCAGCAGTGGGACAGGAACCTACGAGCAGTACTTC	CASSGTGTYEQYF
TRBJ1-6	TRBV6-1	.	.	TGTGCCAGCACCCTCGGGAGCTCCTATAATTCACCCCTCCACTTT	CASTLGSSYNSPLHF
TRBJ2-7	TRBV19	.	.	TGTGCCAGTAGTATAGCGGGGGGCGACTACGAGCAGTACTTC	CASSIAGGDYEQYF
TRBJ1-5	TRBV25-1	.	.	TGTGCCAGCAGTGCCCTGGACAGTCCGGGGCAGCCCCAGCATTTT	CASSALDSPGQPQHF
TRBJ2-7	TRBV6-1	TRBD1	.	TGTGCCAGCAGCGCCCCCCGGACAGGGAGCCACGAGCAGTACTTC	CASSAPRTGSHEQYF
TRBJ1-2	TRBV28	TRBD1	.	TGTGCCAGCCTGCCTTCCGGGACAGGGGGTGACTATGGCTACCCCTTC	CASLPSGTGGDYGYPF
TRBJ2-7	TRBV5-1	TRBD1	.	TGCGCCAGCAGCGGGGGACAGGCCTACGAGCAGTACTTC	CASSGGQAYEQYF
TRBJ2-3	TRBV11-2	.	.	TGTGCCAGCAGCTTAGATCCCGCAGATACGCAGTATTTT	CASSLDPADTQYF
TRBJ1-6	TRBV14	.	.	TGTGCCAGCAGCCAAGATCTACCAGGATCCTATAATTCACCCCTCCACTTT	CASSQDLPGSYNSPLHF
TRBJ2-7	TRBV5-4	.	.	TGTGCCAGCAGCTTGGAGCTAGCGCGGAACTACGAGCAGTACTTC	CASSLELARNYEQYF
TRBJ1-1	TRBV6-1	TRBD1	.	TGTGCCAGCAGTGATTCCGTGGGTGGCAGGGGGGCTGAAGCTTTCTTT	CASSDSVGGRGAEAFF
TRBJ1-1	TRBV9	TRBD1	.	TGTGCCAGCAGCGGCCGATCTGGGACAGGGACTGAAGCTTTCTTT	CASSGRSGTGTEAFF
TRBJ2-7	TRBV19	.	.	TGTGCCAGTAGTATTGTTTCCCAGGGAAAGGGCGAGCAGTACTTC	CASSIVSQGKGEQYF
TRBJ2-5	TRBV2	.	.	TGTGCCAGCAGTCGGTTGGTACTCCAAGAGACCCAGTACTTC	CASSRLVLQETQYF
TRBJ2-5	TRBV28	TRBD2	.	TGTGCCAGCAGTATTAGCGGGGGAAGAGAGACCCAGTACTTC	CASSISGGRETQYF
TRBJ1-4	TRBV6-1	TRBD1	.	TGTGCCAGCAGGGCGGACAGGGCGAATAACGCTCTGTTTTTT	CASRADRANNALFF
TRBJ2-7	TRBV18	.	few	TGTGCCAGCTCACCACCTATCGGGCCCGGAGGATACGAGCAGTACTTC	CASSPPIGPGGYEQYF
TRBJ1-2	TRBV19	TRBD1	.	TGTGCCAGTACCCGGGACAGGACCTATGGCTACACCTTC	CASTRDRTYGYTF
TRBJ1-2	TRBV29-1	.	.	TGCAGCGCTGGGGGGGCAGGGGAAAACTATGGCTACACCTTC	CSAGGAGENYGYTF
TRBJ2-5	TRBV28	TRBD1	.	TGTGCCAGCTGGGGACAGGGGGAGACCCAGTACTTC	CASWGQGETQYF
TRBJ2-7	TRBV29-1	.	.	TGCAGCGTTGCAAGCACCGGCTACGAGCAGTACTTC	CSVASTGYEQYF
TRBJ1-1	TRBV19	TRBD1	.	TGTGCCAGTAAAGACAGGGCGAACACTGAAGCTTTCTTT	CASKDRANTEAFF
TRBJ1-6	TRBV7-8	.	.	TGTGCCAGCAGCTTAGAGAGGGATATTAATTCACCCCTCCACTTT	CASSLERDINSPLHF
TRBJ1-3	TRBV7-2	.	.	TGTGCCAGCAGCTTAGACCGGTCTGGAAACACCATATATTTT	CASSLDRSGNTIYF
TRBJ2-1	TRBV6-1	.	.	TGTGCCAGCAGGGGGCCGTTCGGACCCTACAATGAGCAGTTCTTC	CASRGPFGPYNEQFF
TRBJ2-5	TRBV9	.	.	TGTGCCAGCAGCGTAGGACAGTACCAAGAGACCCAGTACTTC	CASSVGQYQETQYF
TRBJ1-3	TRBV9	.	.	TGTGCCAGCAGCGTAGTTCCGGGGGAGCCTTCTGGAAACACCATATATTTT	CASSVVPGEPSGNTIYF
TRBJ1-2	TRBV28	.	.	TGTGCCAGCACCCCGGGTGGAGAATTCTATGGCTACACCTTC	CASTPGGEFYGYTF
TRBJ2-1	TRBV7-3	.	few	TGTGCCAGCAGCTCCCATGTGTCGGTCGAGCAGTTCTTC	CASSSHVSVEQFF
TRBJ1-2	TRBV28	TRBD1	.	TGTGCCAGCAGTTTCCCCGGGACAGCTTATGGCTACACCTTC	CASSFPGTAYGYTF
TRBJ1-6	TRBV29-1	.	.	TGCAGCGTTCGACAGAGCTCCTATAATTCACCCCTCCACTTT	CSVRQSSYNSPLHF
TRBJ1-3	TRBV6-1	.	few	TGTGCCAGCAGTGAAGCGCTGATCAGCTCTGGAAACACCATATATTTT	CASSEALISSGNTIYF
TRBJ2-7	TRBV27	.	.	TGTGCCAGCAGCCCCGCTATGGGCGGGGCGTACGAGCAGTACTTC	CASSPAMGGAYEQYF